Each of the 7 T cell receptor beta chains below was sequenced from the same sample in a study of cytomegalovirus exposure and HLA in healthy donors. A multiplex PCR was run with 60 Vbeta primers and 13 Jbeta primers. Only in-frame clones appear in the TCRdb table, and some are missing; sequencing was by immunoSEQ multiplex PCR. Among 150,000 to 200,000 clones listed, more than 85% were seen once. Material for sequencing was PBMCs. The receptor source for this set is a girl under three years old in good health and CMV-seronegative.

The CDR3 nucleotides are TGTGCCTGGAGTGGAACAGACTCCTACGAGCAGTACTTC. Translating gives CAWSGTDSYEQYF. The chain links TRBV30 to TRBJ2-7, with unresolved D. This CDR3 spans 13 amino acids. V lost 1 base and J 0 bases, leaving 7 bases between the germline ends. Germline CDR1 is GTSNPN and CDR2 is SVGIG (reference sequence).

The chain joins TRBV5-4 to TRBJ1-1; 9 bases fit TRBD1. Germline trimming cut 0 bases from V and 11 bases from J; bases unmatched to any gene: 11. The CDR3 contains 15 residues. CDR1 is SGHNT and CDR2 is YYREEE in the germline V gene (reference sequence). The CDR3 DNA is TGTGCCAGCAGCTTGGAGGGACAGGGTGGATGTGGGGCTTTCTTT. Translated: CASSLEGQGGCGAFF.

The gene calls are TRBV19 and TRBJ1-3, with D perhaps TRBD1 (6 bases). Deletions cut 3 bases from V and 0 bases from J, with 12 bases between. The CDR3 has 16 amino acids. CDR1 and CDR2 from the germline V gene are LNHDA and SQIVND (reference sequence). The CDR3 sequence: CASSIRQASSGNTIYF. CDR3 DNA: TGTGCCAGTAGTATCCGACAGGCCTCCTCTGGAAACACCATATATTTT.

This chain links TRBV4-2 with TRBJ2-3, with D possibly TRBD1 on 6 matching bases. V was clipped by 0 bases and J by 3 bases, with 7 bases between them. The CDR3 extends over 14 amino acids. The germline CDR1 and CDR2 sequences are LGHNA and YNFKEQ. DNA for the CDR3: TGTGCCAGCAGCCAAGAAACAGGGACAGATACGCAGTATTTT. Encoded protein: CASSQETGTDTQYF.

Note on this clone: The DNA is left out, because the CDR3 cannot be placed on it with certainty; the CDR3 is given as TCRdb lists it. The chain joins TRBV10-3 to TRBJ1-2. Germline-derived CDR1 and CDR2 are ENHRY and SYGVKD. The CDR3 has 21 residues if both end residues are counted. This CDR3 reads CAIAGTSVPSVLKPHNGGYTF.

The chain uses TRBV11-2 and TRBJ2-1; TRBD2 aligns across 7 bases. Trimming took 7 bases from V and 6 from J; bases not matched to a gene: 9. CDR1 is SGHAT and CDR2 is FQNNGV in the germline V gene. CDR3 length equals 14 residues. The CDR3 coding sequence is TGTGCCAGCATAGGACTAGGGCTTCCCAATGAGCAGTTCTTC. Translation gives CASIGLGLPNEQFF.

There are a few counts of this clone. The rearrangement links TRBV28 to TRBJ1-2; TRBD1 aligns across 7 bases. The V gene end was trimmed by 4 bases and the J gene end by 4 bases; junction bases not matched to a gene: 9. Germline CDR1 MDHEN, CDR2 SYDVKM. The CDR3 is made up of 15 amino acids. The CDR3 DNA is TGTGCCAGCAGTTACCAACAGGGGCTATTCTATGGCTACACCTTC. Its translation: CASSYQQGLFYGYTF.